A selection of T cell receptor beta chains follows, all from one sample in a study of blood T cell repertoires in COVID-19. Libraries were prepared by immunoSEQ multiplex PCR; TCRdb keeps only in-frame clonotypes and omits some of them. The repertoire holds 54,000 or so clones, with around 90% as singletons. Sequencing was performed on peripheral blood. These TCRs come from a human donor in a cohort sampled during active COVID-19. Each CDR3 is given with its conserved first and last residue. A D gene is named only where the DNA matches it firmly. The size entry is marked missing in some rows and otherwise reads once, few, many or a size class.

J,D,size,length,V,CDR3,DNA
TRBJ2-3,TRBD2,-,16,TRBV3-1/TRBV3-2,CASRLAGGAASDTQYF,TGTGCCAGCAGACTAGCGGGGGGGGCGGCGTCAGATACGCAGTATTTT
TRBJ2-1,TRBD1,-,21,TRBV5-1,CASSPARRDRVWRGLPNEQFF,TGCGCCAGCAGCCCCGCCCGGCGGGACAGGGTATGGCGGGGGCTACCCAATGAGCAGTTCTTC
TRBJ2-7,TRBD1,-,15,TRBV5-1,CASSPRDRGPYEQYF,TGCGCCAGCAGCCCCCGGGACAGGGGGCCCTACGAGCAGTACTTC
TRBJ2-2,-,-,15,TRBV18,CASSPSARNTGELFF,TGTGCCAGCTCACCTTCCGCTAGGAACACCGGGGAGCTGTTTTTT
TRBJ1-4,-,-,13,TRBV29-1,CSVAVQADEKLFF,TGCAGCGTTGCGGTACAGGCGGATGAAAAACTGTTTTTT
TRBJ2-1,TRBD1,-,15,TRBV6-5,CASRPDRGANNEQFF,TGTGCCAGCAGACCGGACAGGGGGGCGAACAATGAGCAGTTCTTC
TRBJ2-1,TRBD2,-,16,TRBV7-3,CASSLRAGGRGNEQFF,TGTGCCAGCAGCTTACGGGCGGGAGGTAGGGGTAATGAGCAGTTCTTC
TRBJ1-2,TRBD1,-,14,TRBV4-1,CASSLQGVGYGYTF,TGCGCCAGCAGCCTCCAGGGGGTAGGCTATGGCTACACCTTC
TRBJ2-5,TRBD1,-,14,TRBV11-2,CASSSGGEGETQYF,TGTGCCAGCAGCTCAGGGGGCGAGGGGGAGACCCAGTACTTC
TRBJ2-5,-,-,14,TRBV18,CASSPSGGGETQYF,TGTGCCAGCTCACCCTCCGGTGGGGGGGAGACCCAGTACTTC
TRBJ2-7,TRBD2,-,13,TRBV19,CASSEGGSYEQYF,TGTGCCAGTAGTGAGGGAGGGTCCTACGAGCAGTACTTC
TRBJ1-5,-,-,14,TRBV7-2,CASSSKAGDRFFHF,TGTGCCAGCAGCTCGAAGGCAGGGGATCGCTTTTTCCATTTT
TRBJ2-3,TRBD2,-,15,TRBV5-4,CASSLGAGNTDTQYF,TGTGCCAGCAGCTTGGGAGCGGGGAACACAGATACGCAGTATTTT
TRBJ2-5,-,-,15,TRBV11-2,CASSFEALGAETQYF,TGTGCCAGCAGCTTTGAGGCCCTGGGGGCGGAGACCCAGTACTTC
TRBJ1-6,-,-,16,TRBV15,CATSRDGEPAGSPLHF,TGTGCCACCAGCAGGGATGGGGAGCCGGCGGGTTCACCCCTCCACTTT
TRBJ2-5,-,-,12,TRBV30,CAWSVPPRTQYF,TGTGCCTGGAGTGTACCCCCTAGGACCCAGTACTTC
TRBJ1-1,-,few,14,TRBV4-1,CASSQEPGNTEAFF,TGCGCCAGCAGCCAAGAGCCGGGGAACACTGAAGCTTTCTTT
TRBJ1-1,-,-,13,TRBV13,CASSLGWSTEAFF,TGTGCCAGCAGTTTAGGGTGGAGCACTGAAGCTTTCTTT
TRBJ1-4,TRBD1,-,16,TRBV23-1,CASSQSVRGSNEKLFF,TGCGCCAGCAGTCAATCGGTCAGGGGGTCCAATGAAAAACTGTTTTTT
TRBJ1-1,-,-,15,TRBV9,CASSRQEDSYPEAFF,TGTGCCAGCAGCCGACAGGAAGACAGTTACCCTGAAGCTTTCTTT
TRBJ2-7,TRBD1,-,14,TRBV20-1,CSARVRDRAYEQYF,TGCAGTGCTCGTGTCCGGGACAGGGCCTACGAGCAGTACTTC
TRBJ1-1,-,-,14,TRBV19,CASSINRENTEAFF,TGTGCCAGTAGTATAAACAGGGAGAACACTGAAGCTTTCTTT
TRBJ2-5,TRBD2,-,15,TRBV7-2,CASSLKAGADGTQYF,TGTGCCAGCAGCTTAAAAGCGGGGGCGGATGGGACCCAGTACTTC
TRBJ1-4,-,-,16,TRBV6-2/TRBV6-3,CASSQRGPTTNEKLFF,TGTGCCAGCAGCCAGAGAGGGCCTACAACTAATGAAAAACTGTTTTTT
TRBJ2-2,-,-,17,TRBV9,CASSVASGTPNTGELFF,TGTGCCAGCAGCGTAGCCTCCGGGACACCGAACACCGGGGAGCTGTTTTTT
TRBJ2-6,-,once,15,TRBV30,CAWSVLHSGANVLTF,TGTGCCTGGAGTGTACTCCACTCTGGGGCCAACGTCCTGACTTTC
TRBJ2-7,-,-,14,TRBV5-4,CASSSSRRAYEQYF,TGTGCCAGCAGCTCAAGCCGGAGGGCCTACGAGCAGTACTTC
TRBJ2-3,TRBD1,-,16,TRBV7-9,CACQRDRGRMTDTQYF,TGTGCCTGCCAGAGGGACAGGGGGCGAATGACAGATACGCAGTATTTT
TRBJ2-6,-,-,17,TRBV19,CASSIQGSGTGANVLTF,TGTGCCAGTAGTATCCAGGGGTCTGGAACTGGGGCCAACGTCCTGACTTTC
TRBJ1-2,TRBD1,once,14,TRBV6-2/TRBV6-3,CASSGTGTNYGYTF,TGTGCCAGCAGCGGGACAGGCACTAACTATGGCTACACCTTC
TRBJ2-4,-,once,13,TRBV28,CASSLRTDSIQYF,TGTGCCAGCAGTTTGCGGACAGATAGCATTCAGTACTTC
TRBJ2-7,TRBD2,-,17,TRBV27,CASSFKGRGVGSYEQYF,TGTGCCAGCAGTTTCAAGGGGAGGGGAGTTGGGTCCTACGAGCAGTACTTC
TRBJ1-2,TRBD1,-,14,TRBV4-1,CASSQSGQSYGYTF,TGCGCCAGCAGCCAATCGGGACAGTCTTATGGCTACACCTTC
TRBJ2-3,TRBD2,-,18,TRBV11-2,CASSLRLAGGTGTDTQYF,TGTGCCAGCAGCTTAAGGCTAGCGGGAGGGACCGGGACAGATACGCAGTATTTT
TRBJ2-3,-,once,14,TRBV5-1,CASRWGVITDTQYF,TGCGCCAGCAGGTGGGGGGTCATCACAGATACGCAGTATTTT
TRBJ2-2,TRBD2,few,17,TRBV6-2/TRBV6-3,CASSYRAGTSNTGELFF,TGTGCCAGCAGTTACCGCGCCGGGACTAGTAATACCGGGGAGCTGTTTTTT